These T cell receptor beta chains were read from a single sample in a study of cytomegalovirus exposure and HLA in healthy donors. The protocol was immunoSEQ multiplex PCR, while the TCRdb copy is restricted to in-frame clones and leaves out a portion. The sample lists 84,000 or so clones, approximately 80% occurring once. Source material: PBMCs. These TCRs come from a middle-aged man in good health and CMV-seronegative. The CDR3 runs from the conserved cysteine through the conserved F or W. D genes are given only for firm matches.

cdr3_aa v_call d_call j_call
CASRDSANYGYTF TRBV6-5 TRBD1 TRBJ1-2
CASSHDRDYGYTF TRBV19 TRBD1 TRBJ1-2
CASSPGQFGAFF TRBV5-1 TRBD1 TRBJ1-1
CASSFEGQGLTEAFF TRBV7-8 TRBD1 TRBJ1-1
CASNPTGGNTEAFF TRBV5-1 TRBD1 TRBJ1-1
CASRERDNPGTDTGELFF TRBV7-7 . TRBJ2-2
CASSLGDSSTNEKLFF TRBV5-5 TRBD1 TRBJ1-4
CASSSRGRDRASYEQYF TRBV7-2 TRBD1 .
CASSFKGARELFF TRBV11-3 . TRBJ2-2
CASSPPSGAEAFF TRBV18 . TRBJ1-1
CASSLAASGGETQYF TRBV7-9 TRBD2 TRBJ2-5
CASSLGTLAGAYNEQFF TRBV7-9 TRBD2 TRBJ2-1
CASKDSLSGNTIYF TRBV6-5 . TRBJ1-3